This T cell receptor beta chain stems from a study of read filtering for tumor transcriptome and immune sequencing. This library used 300 to 450 ng RNA and molecular barcoded adaptors spanning alpha/delta and beta/gamma chains. TCRdb recomputed calls from the reads with MiXCR, one row per CDR3 protein. The sample has tens of thousands of distinct CDR3 sequences, approximately 15% seen once; the top ten hold 40% to 55%. At the time of active disease, bone marrow was collected from every patient. The CDR3 extends over 14 amino acids. Germline assignment: CDR1 MGHRA and CDR2 YSYEKL. Turning to this clonotype: A read error may be the cause here, since a much bigger clone is one base away.

The sequenced sample consisted of a population of CD138-negative cells sorted from bone marrow. The V gene is TRBV4-1, the J gene TRBJ1-1; D is possibly TRBD1 (5 bases). The origin of this receptor is a donor at least 40 years old with multiple myeloma. The CDR3 region is CASSQEGESAPPHF. CDR3 DNA sequence: TGCGCCAGCAGCCAAGAGGGGGAATCGGCACCCCCCCACTTT.